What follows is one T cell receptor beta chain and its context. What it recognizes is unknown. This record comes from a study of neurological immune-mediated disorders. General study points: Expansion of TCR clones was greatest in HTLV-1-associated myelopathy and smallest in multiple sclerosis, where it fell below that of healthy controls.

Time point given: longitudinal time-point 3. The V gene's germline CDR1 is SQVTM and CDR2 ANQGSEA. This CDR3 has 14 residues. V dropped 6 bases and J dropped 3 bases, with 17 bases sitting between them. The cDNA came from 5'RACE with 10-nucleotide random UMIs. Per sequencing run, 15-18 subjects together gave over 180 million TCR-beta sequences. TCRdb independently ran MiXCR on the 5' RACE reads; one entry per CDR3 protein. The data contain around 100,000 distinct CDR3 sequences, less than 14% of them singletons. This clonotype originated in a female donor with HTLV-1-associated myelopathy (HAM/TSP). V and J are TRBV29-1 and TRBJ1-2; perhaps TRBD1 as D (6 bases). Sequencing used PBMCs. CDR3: CSVAAGGGDYGYTF. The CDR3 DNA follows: TGCAGCGTGGCGGCGGGGGGGGGCGACTATGGCTACACCTTC. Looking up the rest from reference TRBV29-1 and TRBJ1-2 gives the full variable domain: SAVISQKPSRDICQRGTSLTIQCQVDSQVTMMFWYRQQPGQSLTLIATANQGSEATYESGFVIDKFPISRPNLTFSTLTVSNMSPEDSSIYLCSVAAGGGDYGYTFGSGTRLTVV.